These T cell receptor beta chains were read from a single sample in a study of blood T cell repertoires in COVID-19. Libraries were prepared by immunoSEQ multiplex PCR; TCRdb keeps only in-frame clonotypes and omits some of them. The table records roughly 29,000 clones, more than 70% of them present only once. Specimen: peripheral blood. The source is a boy between 2 and 10 years old with active or convalescent COVID-19. Each CDR3 is given with its conserved first and last residue. A D gene is named only where the DNA matches it firmly. Clone size appears in some rows only: once, few, many, or a class for an expanded clone.

clone_size,j_call,d_call,v_call,cdr3_aa,cdr3_nt
NA,TRBJ1-4,TRBD1,TRBV6-5,CASRVGQGREKLFF,TGTGCCAGCAGGGTCGGACAGGGCCGGGAAAAACTGTTTTTT
once,TRBJ1-5,NA,TRBV12-3/TRBV12-4,CASSSGGGQPQHF,TGTGCCAGCAGTTCCGGTGGAGGCCAGCCCCAGCATTTT
NA,TRBJ1-1,TRBD1,TRBV28,CASSFGTVSLHTEAFF,TGTGCCAGCAGTTTTGGGACAGTCTCATTACACACTGAAGCTTTCTTT
NA,TRBJ2-5,NA,TRBV7-3,CASSLTRGAQETQYF,TGTGCCAGCAGCTTAACACGGGGGGCCCAAGAGACCCAGTACTTC
NA,TRBJ2-2,TRBD2,TRBV2,CASRPLAGDLTGELFF,TGTGCCAGCAGACCCCTAGCGGGAGACCTCACCGGGGAGCTGTTTTTT
NA,TRBJ2-7,NA,TRBV10-3,CAIKGQGSYEQYF,TGTGCCATCAAGGGGCAGGGGTCCTACGAGCAGTACTTC
NA,TRBJ1-2,TRBD1,TRBV3-1/TRBV3-2,CASSRHEGATNYGYTF,TGTGCCAGCAGCCGGCACGAGGGGGCTACTAACTATGGCTACACCTTC
NA,TRBJ1-5,NA,TRBV6-2/TRBV6-3,CASSGFGTGLFFSNQPQHF,TGTGCCAGCAGTGGGTTTGGAACAGGATTATTTTTTAGCAATCAGCCCCAGCATTTT
NA,TRBJ1-2,NA,TRBV7-3,CASSLRGGDGYTF,TGTGCCAGCAGCCTCAGGGGTGGGGATGGCTACACCTTC
NA,TRBJ1-3,NA,TRBV30,CAWGTHEGSGNTIYF,TGTGCCTGGGGAACCCACGAGGGCTCTGGAAACACCATATATTTT
NA,TRBJ2-5,TRBD2,TRBV12-5,CASGLVFISGGTQETQYF,TGTGCTAGTGGTTTGGTATTTATAAGCGGGGGAACCCAAGAGACCCAGTACTTC
NA,TRBJ2-5,NA,TRBV4-1,CASSQDNPHRLRETQYF,TGCGCCAGCAGCCAAGATAATCCGCATCGACTTCGAGAGACCCAGTACTTC
NA,TRBJ1-1,NA,TRBV7-9,CASSLDVGTEAFF,TGTGCCAGCAGCTTAGATGTCGGCACTGAAGCTTTCTTT
NA,TRBJ1-2,NA,TRBV6-1,CASSEGTRETYGYTF,TGTGCCAGCAGTGAAGGGACGAGGGAGACCTATGGCTACACCTTC
NA,TRBJ2-1,NA,TRBV29-1,CSVVIPQGNEQFF,TGCAGCGTTGTGATCCCCCAGGGTAATGAGCAGTTCTTC
many,TRBJ2-3,NA,TRBV11-2,CASSFSLPSTDTQYF,TGTGCCAGCAGCTTCTCCCTCCCCTCGACAGATACGCAGTATTTT
NA,TRBJ2-1,NA,TRBV11-3,CASSRTVWSNEQFF,TGTGCCAGCTCGAGGACAGTTTGGTCCAATGAGCAGTTCTTC
medium-sized,TRBJ1-1,NA,TRBV19,CASSPRTGGAASEAFF,TGTGCCAGTAGTCCCAGGACGGGGGGCGCAGCCTCCGAAGCTTTCTTT
NA,TRBJ1-1,NA,TRBV5-1,CASSRPGGDVTEAFF,TGCGCCAGCAGCCGTCCTGGGGGGGATGTCACTGAAGCTTTCTTT
NA,TRBJ1-1,NA,TRBV6-6,CASREGHPDPEAFF,TGTGCCAGCAGGGAAGGACACCCCGATCCGGAGGCTTTCTTT
once,TRBJ1-1,NA,TRBV5-1,CASSQRGQNTEAFF,TGCGCCAGCAGCCAAAGGGGTCAGAACACTGAAGCTTTCTTT
few,TRBJ1-4,NA,TRBV19,CASSIPDGGREKLFF,TGTGCCAGTAGTATACCCGATGGAGGACGTGAAAAACTGTTTTTT
once,TRBJ1-4,NA,TRBV6-5,CASRRDATNEKLFF,TGTGCCAGCCGGAGGGACGCAACTAATGAAAAACTGTTTTTT
few,TRBJ1-2,NA,TRBV9,CASSGGPGDYGYTF,TGTGCCAGCAGCGGGGGTCCGGGGGACTATGGCTACACCTTC
NA,TRBJ2-7,NA,TRBV21-1,CASSKASGNSYEQYF,TGTGCCAGCAGCAAAGCCTCGGGGAACTCCTACGAGCAGTACTTC
once,TRBJ1-4,NA,TRBV18,CASSPPGAIGEKLFF,TGTGCCAGCTCACCACCAGGGGCGATAGGGGAAAAACTGTTTTTT
NA,TRBJ2-7,NA,TRBV15,CATSPREVLLGRYEQYF,TGTGCCACCTCCCCAAGAGAGGTGCTCCTGGGTCGCTACGAGCAGTACTTC
NA,TRBJ1-2,NA,TRBV18,CASSPLGGQLYGYTF,TGTGCCAGCTCACCACTTGGGGGCCAGCTCTATGGCTACACCTTC
NA,TRBJ1-2,NA,TRBV27,CASSLDGQWEGYTF,TGTGCCAGCAGTTTAGACGGCCAGTGGGAGGGCTACACCTTC
NA,TRBJ1-3,NA,TRBV3-1/TRBV3-2,CASSQDRSYSGNTIYF,TGTGCCAGCAGCCAAGATCGGTCTTACTCTGGAAACACCATATATTTT
NA,TRBJ1-2,NA,TRBV12-3/TRBV12-4,CASSLLESGYTF,TGTGCCAGCAGTTTGCTAGAGTCTGGCTACACCTTC
NA,TRBJ1-6,NA,TRBV28,CASSLPISGDPYNSPLHF,TGTGCCAGCAGTCTCCCGATTTCGGGGGACCCCTATAATTCACCCCTCCACTTT
few,TRBJ1-2,TRBD1,TRBV10-3,CAISESIGQGENGYTF,TGTGCCATCAGTGAGTCGATAGGACAGGGAGAAAATGGCTACACCTTC
NA,TRBJ1-5,TRBD1,TRBV10-2,CASRGQVGQPQHF,TGCGCCAGCAGGGGACAGGTTGGTCAGCCCCAGCATTTT
once,TRBJ1-6,NA,TRBV27,CASSLSSGGTAPLHF,TGTGCCAGCAGTTTATCGAGCGGAGGGACGGCACCCCTCCACTTT
NA,TRBJ1-2,TRBD1,TRBV15,CATSRGLNRDRGYYGYTF,TGTGCCACCAGCAGAGGGTTGAACAGAGACAGGGGTTACTATGGCTACACCTTC
NA,TRBJ2-1,TRBD2,TRBV5-1,CASSLPSGGGSPYNEQFF,TGCGCCAGCAGCTTGCCTAGCGGGGGGGGCTCTCCCTACAATGAGCAGTTCTTC
NA,TRBJ2-7,TRBD1,TRBV6-4,CASRGDRNYEQYF,TGTGCCAGCAGAGGGGACAGAAACTACGAGCAGTACTTC
NA,TRBJ1-6,NA,TRBV7-9,CASSANGVRSSYNSPLHF,TGTGCCAGCAGCGCCAATGGAGTCCGAAGCTCCTATAATTCACCCCTCCACTTT
NA,TRBJ2-3,TRBD1,TRBV4-1,CASSPSGSDRGMTDTQYF,TGCGCCAGCAGCCCTTCCGGGTCGGACAGGGGAATGACAGATACGCAGTATTTT
NA,TRBJ1-2,TRBD1,TRBV10-2,CASSPGTGIRRGYTF,TGCGCCAGCAGCCCCGGGACAGGCATTAGGAGGGGCTACACCTTC
NA,TRBJ2-2,NA,TRBV7-9,CASSTTRGTNTGELFF,TGTGCCAGCAGCACAACTAGGGGGACGAACACCGGGGAGCTGTTTTTT